This T cell receptor (beta chain) was retrieved from a study of shared clonotypes between healthy human individuals. Overall study context: The study enrolled two women and a few men aged 18 to 49.

For this clone: Its target is unknown.

Sequencing used immunoSEQ multiplex PCR; TCRdb keeps in-frame clones, though not all of them. The sample holds some 2,500,000 clones, 90% to 95% seen once. Study outcomes and limitations: Clonotypes shared by all four donors outscored non-shared clonotypes in generation probability.

Per the germline V gene, CDR1 is SGHRS and CDR2 is YFSETQ. CDR3 length equals 13 residues. Trimming removed 4 bases at V and 2 bases at J, with 10 bases between. This TCR was recovered from a man between 18 and 29 years old in good health. Some clones in this sample may be carry-over from other donors' samples. The sample comprised naive CD4+ T cells from PBMCs. Subset denoted: CD45RA+ positively selected. The chain carries TRBV5-1 and TRBJ2-7; D may be TRBD1 (6 bases). For the CDR3, the DNA is TGCGCCAGCAGCGGCCAGGGGACCTACGAGCAGTACTTC. As protein: CASSGQGTYEQYF.